This is a list of T cell receptor beta chains from one sample in a study of cytomegalovirus exposure and HLA in healthy donors. The assay was immunoSEQ multiplex PCR, and TCRdb's table has in-frame clones only and misses some. The sample holds under 200,000 clones; roughly 86% are singletons and the top ten take around 10%. The sequenced material came from PBMCs. These TCRs come from a woman younger than 35 in good health and CMV-seropositive. Both conserved end residues are part of each CDR3. A D gene is named only where the DNA matches it firmly. Size values are once, few and many counts, or a class for expanded clones, and some rows have none.

clone size,D gene,J gene,V gene,CDR3 protein,CDR3 DNA
NA,NA,TRBJ1-3,TRBV7-3,CASSLSGNTGNTIYF,TGTGCCAGCAGCTTAAGCGGCAACACTGGAAACACCATATATTTT
once,NA,TRBJ2-7,TRBV28,CASSPPAGAPHEQYF,TGTGCCAGCAGTCCTCCCGCGGGGGCTCCCCACGAGCAGTACTTC
NA,NA,TRBJ2-7,TRBV29-1,CSVEEGGDTQYF,TGCAGCGTTGAAGAAGGGGGGGACACACAGTACTTC
NA,TRBD2,TRBJ2-2,TRBV29-1,CSVEGAGGPHGELFF,TGCAGCGTTGAAGGCGCGGGAGGGCCTCACGGGGAGCTGTTTTTT
NA,NA,TRBJ1-5,TRBV10-2,CASRGGRGQPQHF,TGCGCCAGCAGGGGAGGGCGAGGGCAGCCCCAGCATTTT
NA,TRBD2,TRBJ2-1,TRBV15,CATSRDRASGMYNEQFF,TGTGCCACCAGCAGAGATCGGGCCAGCGGGATGTACAATGAGCAGTTCTTC
NA,NA,TRBJ2-7,TRBV18,CASSPSTGTPYEQYF,TGTGCCAGCTCACCATCCACCGGGACACCCTACGAGCAGTACTTC
NA,NA,TRBJ2-7,TRBV14,CASSHQGPYEQYF,TGTGCCAGCAGCCACCAGGGGCCCTACGAGCAGTACTTC
NA,NA,TRBJ2-3,TRBV12-5,CASASADTQYF,TGTGCTAGTGCCTCCGCAGATACGCAGTATTTT
NA,TRBD2,TRBJ2-1,TRBV7-3,CASSPGLAESSYNEQFF,TGTGCCAGCAGCCCGGGACTAGCGGAGAGCTCCTACAATGAGCAGTTCTTC
NA,NA,TRBJ2-7,TRBV9,CASSEGGGARDEQYF,TGTGCCAGCAGCGAGGGTGGGGGCGCGAGGGACGAGCAGTACTTC
NA,TRBD2,TRBJ2-7,TRBV10-3,CAISPAGRTYEQYF,TGTGCCATCAGTCCAGCGGGACGAACTTACGAGCAGTACTTC
NA,TRBD2,TRBJ2-1,TRBV6-1,CASRLAATTSEQFF,TGTGCCAGCAGACTAGCGGCAACCACAAGTGAGCAGTTCTTC
NA,NA,TRBJ1-3,TRBV10-2,CASSDFSGNTIYF,TGCGCCAGCAGTGACTTCTCTGGAAACACCATATATTTT
NA,NA,TRBJ1-1,TRBV6-5,CASSSIPAGNTEAFF,TGTGCCAGCAGTTCCATCCCCGCGGGGAACACTGAAGCTTTCTTT
few,NA,TRBJ1-3,TRBV28,CASSSGNTIYF,TGTGCCAGCAGCTCCGGAAACACCATATATTTT
few,NA,TRBJ1-4,TRBV5-4,CASSLVPERREKLFF,TGTGCCAGCAGCTTGGTACCGGAGAGGCGGGAAAAACTGTTTTTT
NA,NA,TRBJ2-7,TRBV6-5,CASSYLYEQYF,TGTGCCAGCAGCTACCTTTACGAGCAGTACTTC
NA,NA,TRBJ2-1,TRBV4-2,CASSPPGSGPYNEQFF,TGTGCCAGCAGCCCGCCGGGGAGCGGGCCATACAATGAGCAGTTCTTC
NA,NA,TRBJ1-1,TRBV7-9,CASSLDRDTRMNTEAFF,TGTGCCAGCAGCTTAGACCGGGACACTCGTATGAACACTGAAGCTTTCTTT
NA,NA,TRBJ2-7,TRBV15,CATSRDPRTPRSSHEQYF,TGTGCCACCAGCAGAGATCCCCGGACTCCTCGGAGTTCTCACGAGCAGTACTTC
NA,NA,TRBJ2-7,TRBV5-1,CASSLGRGHGEQYF,TGCGCCAGCAGCTTGGGCCGGGGACACGGAGAGCAGTACTTC
NA,NA,TRBJ1-3,TRBV5-1,CASRTGSGNTIYF,TGCGCCAGCAGGACGGGCTCTGGAAACACCATATATTTT
NA,TRBD1,TRBJ2-7,TRBV11-1,CASSPSGTGTYEQYF,TGTGCCAGCAGCCCAAGCGGGACAGGGACCTACGAGCAGTACTTC
NA,NA,TRBJ2-5,TRBV11-3,CASSLAYGEVETQYF,TGTGCCAGCAGCTTAGCGTACGGGGAGGTGGAGACCCAGTACTTC
NA,NA,TRBJ2-6,TRBV5-6,CASSLSRANVLTF,TGTGCCAGCAGCTTGTCTAGGGCCAACGTCCTGACTTTC
NA,TRBD1,TRBJ1-1,TRBV11-2,CASSAGQRLITEAFF,TGTGCCAGCAGCGCGGGACAGAGATTGATCACTGAAGCTTTCTTT
NA,NA,TRBJ1-5,TRBV7-2,CASSPFGNQPQHF,TGTGCCAGCAGCCCGTTCGGGAATCAGCCCCAGCATTTT